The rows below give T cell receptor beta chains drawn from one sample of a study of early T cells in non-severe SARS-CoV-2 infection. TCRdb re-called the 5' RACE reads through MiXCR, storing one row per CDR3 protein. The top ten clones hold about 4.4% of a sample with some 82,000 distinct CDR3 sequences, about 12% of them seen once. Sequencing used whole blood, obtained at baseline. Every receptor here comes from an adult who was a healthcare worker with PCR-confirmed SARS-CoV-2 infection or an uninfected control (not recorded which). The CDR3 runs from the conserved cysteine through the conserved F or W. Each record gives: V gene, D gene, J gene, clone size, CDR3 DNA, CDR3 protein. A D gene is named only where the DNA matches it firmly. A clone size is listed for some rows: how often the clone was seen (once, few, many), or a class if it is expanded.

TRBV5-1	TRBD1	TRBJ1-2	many	TGCGCCAGCAGCCCGGGACAGGGGGCAAGCTATGGCTACACCTTC	CASSPGQGASYGYTF
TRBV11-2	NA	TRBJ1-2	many	TGTGCCAGCAGCTACCAGGTGGGCTATGGCTACACCTTC	CASSYQVGYGYTF
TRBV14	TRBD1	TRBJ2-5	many	TGTGCCAGCAGTCCTTGGACAGGGATAGAGACCCAGTACTTC	CASSPWTGIETQYF
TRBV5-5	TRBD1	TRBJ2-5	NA	TGTGCCAGCAGCCGGACAGGGCAAGAGACCCAGTACTTC	CASSRTGQETQYF
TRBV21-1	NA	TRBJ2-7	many	TGTGCCAGCAGCCCACCGAAGCCCTGCTCCTACGAGCAGTACTTC	CASSPPKPCSYEQYF
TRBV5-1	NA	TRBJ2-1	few	TGCGCCAGCAGCTCCCGGACCGTACGGGTCGACAATGAGCAGTTCTTC	CASSSRTVRVDNEQFF
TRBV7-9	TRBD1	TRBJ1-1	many	TGTGCCAGCAGCTTACCGGGACAGGGGGCCGCTGAAGCTTTCTTT	CASSLPGQGAAEAFF
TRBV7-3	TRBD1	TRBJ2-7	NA	TGTGCCAGCAGCTTAATGGGGACAGGGGTACACGAGCAGTACTTC	CASSLMGTGVHEQYF
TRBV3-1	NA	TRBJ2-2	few	TGTGCCAGCAGCCATCGGCAGGGTGCCGGGGAGCTGTTTTTT	CASSHRQGAGELFF
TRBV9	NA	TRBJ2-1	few	TGTGCCAGCAGCGTAGAACCAGGGGCGGTCTACAATGAGCAGTTCTTC	CASSVEPGAVYNEQFF
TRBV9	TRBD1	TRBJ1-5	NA	TGTGCCAGCAGCGTAGACCCACCTCCGACAGGGAATCAGCCCCAGCATTTT	CASSVDPPPTGNQPQHF
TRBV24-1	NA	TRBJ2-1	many	TGTGCCACCAGTGATGCAGACAGCCTGAGCTCCTACAATGAGCAGTTCTTC	CATSDADSLSSYNEQFF
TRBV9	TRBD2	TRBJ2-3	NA	TGTGCCAGCAGCTCCCGTCCCGCGGGGGGCACAGATACGCAGTATTTT	CASSSRPAGGTDTQYF
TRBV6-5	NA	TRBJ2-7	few	TGTGCCAGCAGTTACATCGTATTTGGGGGCGCGGACGAGCAGTACTTC	CASSYIVFGGADEQYF
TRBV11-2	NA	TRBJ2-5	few	TGTGCCAGCAGCCGACTGATTCAAGAGACCCAGTACTTC	CASSRLIQETQYF
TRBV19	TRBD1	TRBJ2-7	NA	TGTGCCAGTAGCCCGGGACAGGGGCTATACGAGCAGTACTTC	CASSPGQGLYEQYF
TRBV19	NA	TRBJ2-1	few	TGTGCCAGTAGTATAGATCGAAGGGGAGAGCAGTTCTTC	CASSIDRRGEQFF
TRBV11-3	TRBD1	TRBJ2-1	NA	TGTGCCAGCAGCTTACGGGGACAGCCCAATGAGCAGTTCTTC	CASSLRGQPNEQFF
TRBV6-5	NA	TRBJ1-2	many	TGTGCCAGCAGTTACAACCAGGGCAACGGCTACACCTTC	CASSYNQGNGYTF
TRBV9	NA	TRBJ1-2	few	TGTGCCAGCAGCGTAGCAGGGAACGGCTACACCTTC	CASSVAGNGYTF
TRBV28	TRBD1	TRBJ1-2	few	TGTGCCAGCAGTCCGATGACAGGGTTGGACTATGGCTACACCTTC	CASSPMTGLDYGYTF
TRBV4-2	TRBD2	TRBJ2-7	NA	TGTGCCAGCAGCCAAGAGGCTAGCGGGAGGTACGAGCAGTACTTC	CASSQEASGRYEQYF
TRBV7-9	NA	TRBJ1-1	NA	TGTGCCAGCAGCTACCAGGGAGACACTGAAGCTTTCTTT	CASSYQGDTEAFF
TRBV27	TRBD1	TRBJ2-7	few	TGTGCCAGCAGCCGGGACAGGCGTTTACTCGAGCAGTACTTC	CASSRDRRLLEQYF
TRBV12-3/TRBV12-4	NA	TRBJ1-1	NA	TGTGCCAGCAGTTACGGGAAGTCGGCTTTCTTT	CASSYGKSAFF
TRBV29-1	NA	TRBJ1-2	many	TGCAGCGTTGGAGGAGAGGACTTGGCCTATGGCTACACCTTC	CSVGGEDLAYGYTF
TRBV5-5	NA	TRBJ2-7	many	TGTGCCAGCAGCTTGGTAGATATCTACGAGCAGTACTTC	CASSLVDIYEQYF
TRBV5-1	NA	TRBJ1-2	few	TGCGCCAGCAGCTTGCAGATGCAGGCGGCTAACTATGGCTACACCTTC	CASSLQMQAANYGYTF
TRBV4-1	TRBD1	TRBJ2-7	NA	TGCGCCAGCAGCCAAGGGGCGAGACAGGGCACCAACGAGCAGTACTTC	CASSQGARQGTNEQYF
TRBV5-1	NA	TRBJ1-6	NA	TGCGCCAGCAGCCTGGAACGGGGGAGCTCCTATAATTCACCCCTCCACTTT	CASSLERGSSYNSPLHF
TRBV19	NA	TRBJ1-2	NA	TGTGCCAGCAAAACCGGGACACCACCTAACTATGGCTACACCTTC	CASKTGTPPNYGYTF
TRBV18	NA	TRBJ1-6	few	TGTGCCAGCTCACCATCGCCGCTAACGATAAGATCACCCCTCCACTTT	CASSPSPLTIRSPLHF
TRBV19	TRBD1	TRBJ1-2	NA	TGTGCCAGTAGGATCGGACAGGGGTATGGCTACACCTTC	CASRIGQGYGYTF
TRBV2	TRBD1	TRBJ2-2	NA	TGTGCCAGCAGGGGACAGGGGGCGAACACCGGGGAGCTGTTTTTT	CASRGQGANTGELFF
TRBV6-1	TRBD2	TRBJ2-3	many	TGTGCCAGCAGACCAACTAGCGGGGGAAGCACAGATACGCAGTATTTT	CASRPTSGGSTDTQYF
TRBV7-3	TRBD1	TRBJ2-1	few	TGTGCCAGCAGGTTAAACCTGGGGACAGGGAGGCAGTTCTTC	CASRLNLGTGRQFF
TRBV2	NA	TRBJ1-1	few	TGTGCCAGCAGGGGACCGACGAACACTGAAGCTTTCTTT	CASRGPTNTEAFF
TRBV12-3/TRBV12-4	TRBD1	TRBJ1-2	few	TGTGCCAGCAGTAATGGACAGGGCGGCGGCTACACCTTC	CASSNGQGGGYTF
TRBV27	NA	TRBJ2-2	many	TGTGCCAGCTACCCAGGGACCAACACCGGGGAGCTGTTTTTT	CASYPGTNTGELFF
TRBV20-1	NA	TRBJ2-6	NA	TGCAGTGCTGATCAGGGTTCTGGGGCCAACGTCCTGACTTTC	CSADQGSGANVLTF
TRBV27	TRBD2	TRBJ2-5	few	TGTGCCAGCAGGCCCCTTACTAGCGGCGGAGAGACCCAGTACTTC	CASRPLTSGGETQYF
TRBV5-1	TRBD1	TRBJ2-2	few	TGCGCCAGCAGCTTGATGGGACAGGACACCGGGGAGCTGTTTTTT	CASSLMGQDTGELFF
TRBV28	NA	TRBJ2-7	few	TGTGCCAGCAGTTTCAGACACACCTACGAGCAGTACTTC	CASSFRHTYEQYF
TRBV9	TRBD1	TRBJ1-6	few	TGTGCCAGCAGCGTAGGGGGACAGCTTAATTCACCCCTCCACTTT	CASSVGGQLNSPLHF
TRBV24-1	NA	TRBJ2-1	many	TGTGCCACCAGTGACTTCCAGGGGGCTAGCGGGATATCCTACAATGAGCAGTTCTTC	CATSDFQGASGISYNEQFF
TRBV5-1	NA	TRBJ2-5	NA	TGCGCCAGCAGTCGCGGGGCTCCCAGCGGAGAGACCCAGTACTTC	CASSRGAPSGETQYF
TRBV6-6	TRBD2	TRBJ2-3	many	TGTGCCAGCCGTGTTCCGGGACTAGCGGGATCAGATACGCAGTATTTT	CASRVPGLAGSDTQYF